Below are 30 T cell receptor beta chains sequenced from a single sample in a study of T cell repertoires in cytomegalovirus infection. No antigen has been identified for these receptors. TCRdb itself ran the reads through MiXCR, one entry per CDR3 protein. Of under 850,000 distinct CDR3 sequences in the sample, around 35% were seen once. The starting material was cultured PBMCs, obtained from culture after CMV antigen stimulation. All receptors derive from a human donor in good health (CMV status not recorded). Some clones in this sample may be carry-over from other donors' samples.

The chain links TRBV5-6 to TRBJ1-2, with D tentatively TRBD1 (5 bases). CDR1 and CDR2 (germline): SGHDT, YYEEEE. This CDR3 region has 15 residues. V was clipped by 4 bases and J by 4 bases, with 17 bases between them. Here the CDR3 reads CASSAGPTLAYGYTF. The CDR3 coding sequence is TGTGCCAGCAGCGCGGGACCGACCCTAGCCTATGGCTACACCTTC.

The rearrangement uses TRBV3-1 and TRBJ2-3; D is perhaps TRBD2 (6 bases). CDR1 LGHDT and CDR2 YNNKEL come from the germline V gene (reference sequence). The CDR3 covers 15 residues. The V gene lost 0 bases and the J gene lost 2 bases, with 9 bases spanning the gap. For the CDR3, the DNA is TGTGCCAGCAGCCAAGACAAGCGGGTCACAGATACGCAGTATTTT. Translating gives CASSQDKRVTDTQYF.

J is TRBJ2-2 and V is TRBV10-3; 7 nucleotides line up with TRBD2. CDR1 and CDR2 from the germline V gene are ENHRY and SYGVKD. This CDR3 is 17 amino acids long. The V gene end was trimmed by 6 bases and the J gene end by 5 bases; junction bases not matched to a gene: 15. CDR3 loop: CAIRGQEYSGVTGELFF. The CDR3 DNA sequence: TGTGCCATCAGGGGCCAGGAATACAGCGGGGTAACCGGGGAGCTGTTTTTT.

A few counts support this clonotype. The rearrangement uses TRBV2 and TRBJ2-1, with D hard to call. Trimming took off 8 bases at V and 3 bases at J, with 2 bases between the two ends. The germline V gene has CDR1 SNHLY and CDR2 FYNNEI. The CDR3 runs 10 residues. The CDR3 sequence: CASYYNEQFF. The CDR3 DNA reads as TGTGCCAGCTACTACAATGAGCAGTTCTTC. Variable domain in full (rest from reference TRBV2 and TRBJ2-1): EPEVTQTPSHQVTQMGQEVILRCVPISNHLYFYWYRQILGQKVEFLVSFYNNEISEKSEIFDDQFSVERPDGSNFTLKIRSTKLEDSAMYFCASYYNEQFFGPGTRLTVL.

V and J are TRBV11-3 and TRBJ2-2, with D possibly TRBD1 on 5 matching bases. Germline V gene data show CDR1 as SGHNT and CDR2 as YENEEA. Trimming took 1 base from V and 2 from J, leaving 14 bases between them. CDR3 length: 17 amino acids. CDR3 sequence (DNA): TGTGCCAGCAGCTTAGCAGGGCGACAGACCAACACCGGGGAGCTGTTTTTT. Its translation: CASSLAGRQTNTGELFF. The full variable domain, in which reference TRBV11-3 and TRBJ2-2 provide the parts outside the CDR3, is EAGVVQSPRYKIIEKKQPVAFWCNPISGHNTLYWYLQNLGQGPELLIRYENEEAVDDSQLPKDRFSAERLKGVDSTLKIQPAELGDSAVYLCASSLAGRQTNTGELFFGEGSRLTVL.

This clonotype was seen repeatedly, ten times or more. V usage is TRBV7-9 and J usage is TRBJ2-6; D is unclear. V lost 1 base and J 3 bases, leaving 10 bases between the germline ends. From germline, CDR1 is SEHNR and CDR2 FQNEAQ (reference sequence). The CDR3 is 16 amino acids. Written as DNA, the CDR3 is TGTGCCAGCAGCTTAGTGATGGGTAGTGGGGCCAACGTCCTGACTTTC. It translates to CASSLVMGSGANVLTF.

This clonotype has only a few counts. The chain couples TRBV7-6 to TRBJ2-3; a weak D match, TRBD2 (6 bases). This CDR3 comprises 16 residues. V was clipped by 2 bases and J by 6 bases, with 18 bases between them. Germline V lookup: CDR1 SGHVS, CDR2 FNYEAQ. The CDR3 reads CASSLSGGTPTDTQYF. The CDR3 DNA is TGTGCCAGCAGCTTATCAGGCGGGACCCCGACGGATACGCAGTATTTT.

This clonotype was observed at least ten times. The rearrangement uses TRBV7-2 and TRBJ2-3, with a weak D call TRBD1 (6 bases). Germline-derived CDR1 and CDR2 are SGHTA and FQGNSA. Between the trimmed V and J ends, which lost 5 bases and 4 bases, there was a span of 13 bases. The CDR3 is 14 amino acids. Here the CDR3 DNA reads TGTGCCAGCAGCGCGGATACAGGGCCAGATACGCAGTATTTT. Protein product: CASSADTGPDTQYF.

The chain joins TRBV15 to TRBJ1-2; D perhaps matches TRBD1 (5 bases). The V end was cut by 1 base, the J end by 8 bases, with 14 bases between. Germline V CDR1 and CDR2: LNHNV, YYDKDF (reference sequence). This CDR3 spans 14 amino acids. CDR3 bases: TGTGCCACCAGCAGAGGGGACTGGGAGGGCGGCTACACCTTC. Its protein is CATSRGDWEGGYTF.

The V call is TRBV6-2 or TRBV6-3, the J call TRBJ2-5; 10 nucleotides line up with TRBD2. The junction had 8 bases not matched to a gene; V was cut back by 6 bases and J by 7 bases. Germline CDR1 reads MNHEY; CDR2 reads SVGEGT. The CDR3 is made up of 14 amino acids. CDR3: CASSAGTSAATQYF. CDR3 nucleotides: TGTGCCAGCAGCGCCGGGACTAGCGCCGCGACCCAGTACTTC.

The V gene is TRBV4-2, the J gene TRBJ1-1; D gene ambiguous. Trimming left V 0 bases short and J 1 base short, with 9 bases between. Germline V lookup: CDR1 LGHNA, CDR2 YNFKEQ. The CDR3 has 15 amino acids. The CDR3 reads CASSQDLSKNTEAFF. As DNA, the CDR3 is TGTGCCAGCAGCCAAGATTTATCGAAGAACACTGAAGCTTTCTTT.

At least ten counts were recorded for this clonotype. The J gene is TRBJ1-6, the V gene TRBV7-8, with D perhaps matching TRBD1 (6 bases). The CDR3 consists of 14 residues. V shed 4 bases and J shed 8 bases, with 12 bases lying between them. Germline V gene data show CDR1 as SGHVS and CDR2 as FQNEAQ. The CDR3 loop reads CASSSGGTYSPLHF. The CDR3 bases are TGTGCCAGCAGCTCCGGGGGGACATATTCACCCCTCCACTTT.

CDR3 sequence reads: CASSPSPADTQYF. CDR3 DNA sequence: TGTGCCAGCAGCCCGTCCCCGGCAGATACGCAGTATTTT. The gene calls are TRBV7-2 and TRBJ2-3, with unresolved D. Per germline, CDR1 SGHTA and CDR2 FQGNSA. The CDR3 length is 13 residues. V dropped 5 bases and J dropped 4 bases, with 10 bases sitting between them.

This CDR3 is CASSLEFSGYNEQFF. As DNA, the CDR3 is TGTGCCAGCAGCTTAGAGTTTAGCGGCTACAATGAGCAGTTCTTC. The V gene is TRBV11-3, the J gene TRBJ2-1; perhaps TRBD2 as D (6 bases). This CDR3 is 15 amino acids long. The germline CDR1 and CDR2 sequences are SGHNT and YENEEA. Trimming removed 0 bases from V and 3 bases from J, with 9 bases in between.

The CDR3 here is CASSLIPGTMWNTIYF. Here the CDR3 DNA reads TGTGCCAGCAGTTTAATTCCCGGGACAATGTGGAACACCATATATTTT. The genes are TRBV28 and TRBJ1-3; possibly TRBD1 for D (6 bases). Trimming cost V 2 bases and J 7 bases, with 18 bases left between them. CDR1 and CDR2 (germline): MDHEN, SYDVKM. The CDR3 runs to 16 residues. Full variable domain (outside the CDR3, taken from reference TRBV28 and TRBJ1-3): DVKVTQSSRYLVKRTGEKVFLECVQDMDHENMFWYRQDPGLGLRLIYFSYDVKMKEKGDIPEGYSVSREKKERFSLILESASTNQTSMYLCASSLIPGTMWNTIYFGEGSWLTVV.

This chain links TRBV15 with TRBJ1-2; the match to TRBD1 covers 8 bases. Germline lookup yields CDR1 LNHNV and CDR2 YYDKDF (reference sequence). This CDR3 comprises 15 residues. V lost 6 bases and J lost 0; bases outside the gene matches: 6. The CDR3 reads CATRRDRGTNYGYTF. CDR3 in DNA: TGTGCCACCAGGCGCGACAGGGGCACTAACTATGGCTACACCTTC.

This chain connects TRBV13 to TRBJ1-5; D remains unclear. CDR1 and CDR2 (germline): PRHDT, FYEKMQ (reference sequence). Trimming took off 8 bases at V and 0 bases at J, with 8 bases between the two ends. CDR3 size: 13 residues. The CDR3 region has the DNA TGTGCCAGCGTAAGGGTTAGCAATCAGCCCCAGCATTTT. Translated, it gives CASVRVSNQPQHF. The whole variable domain, filled in from reference TRBV13 and TRBJ1-5, reads AAGVIQSPRHLIKEKRETATLKCYPIPRHDTVYWYQQGPGQDPQFLISFYEKMQSDKGSIPDRFSAQQFSDYHSELNMSSLELGDSALYFCASVRVSNQPQHFGDGTRLSIL.

The chain employs TRBV20-1 and TRBJ1-1; no clear D. This CDR3 is 12 amino acids long. Germline loops: CDR1 DFQATT, CDR2 SNEGSKA (reference sequence). V was trimmed by 3 bases and J by 1 base, leaving 6 bases between them. In nucleotides, the CDR3 is TGCAGTGCTAGTAGTCCGAACACTGAAGCTTTCTTT. Its translation is CSASSPNTEAFF.

This clonotype was seen a few times. The chain combines TRBV15 with TRBJ2-3, with 8 bases identical to TRBD2. Germline V gene lookup returns CDR1 LNHNV and CDR2 YYDKDF (reference sequence). The CDR3 length is 16 residues. Trimming cost V 0 bases and J 3 bases; bases outside gene matches: 5. Here the CDR3 DNA reads TGTGCCACCAGCAGAGAGGGTCGGGGGGGTACAGATACGCAGTATTTT. Encoded protein: CATSREGRGGTDTQYF.

The gene calls are TRBV6-6 and TRBJ2-5, with D perhaps TRBD2 (5 bases). The CDR3 loop spans 14 amino acids. The germline V gene encodes CDR1 MNHNY and CDR2 SVGAGI (reference sequence). V lost 6 bases to trimming and J lost 7 bases, with 18 bases between them. In DNA, the CDR3 is TGTGCCAGCAGAAGCCGAAGGACTTCGGGGACCCAGTACTTC. Protein: CASRSRRTSGTQYF.

V is TRBV6-1 and J is TRBJ2-3; no clear D gene. Per the germline V gene, CDR1 is MNHNS and CDR2 is SASEGT. The ends were cut back, 6 bases at V and 4 bases at J, with 11 bases in the middle. The CDR3 is 13 amino acids. DNA of the CDR3: TGTGCCAGCAGCTCCTATGTGGCAGATACGCAGTATTTT. Residues: CASSSYVADTQYF.

This chain links TRBV7-6 with TRBJ1-1, with D tentatively TRBD1 (6 bases). Germline V lookup: CDR1 SGHVS, CDR2 FNYEAQ. The CDR3 sequence is 16 residues long. V was pared by 5 bases and J by 0 bases, with 16 bases between. CDR3 DNA: TGTGCCAGCAGCCCGATTCTGACAGGTCTGAACACTGAAGCTTTCTTT. Its translation is CASSPILTGLNTEAFF.

The chain has TRBV6-2 or TRBV6-3 and TRBJ2-4; D unclear. The length of the CDR3 is 12 residues. CDR1 and CDR2 (germline): MNHEY, SVGEGT. Trimming shortened V by 3 bases and J by 8 bases, and 8 bases separated the two germline ends. The CDR3 coding sequence is TGTGCCAGCAGTTATTCAGTGGACATTCAGTACTTC. Amino acid sequence: CASSYSVDIQYF.

This clonotype was found many times. The CDR3 DNA follows: TGTGCCAGCAGCCCGGACAGGGTACCTACGCAGTATTTT. Translating it yields CASSPDRVPTQYF. The chain is built from TRBV7-2 and TRBJ2-3; 8 bases match TRBD1. The germline V gene encodes CDR1 SGHTA and CDR2 FQGNSA. This CDR3 comprises 13 residues. J was trimmed by 8 bases and V by 5 bases; bases with no gene match: 6.

In its sample, this clonotype was seen once. The rearrangement joins TRBV6-2 or TRBV6-3 to TRBJ2-7; D may match TRBD1 or TRBD2 (7 bases each). Trimming pared 8 bases from V and 7 bases from J, leaving 21 bases between. Germline CDR1 and CDR2: MNHEY and SVGEGT. The CDR3 runs to 14 residues. The CDR3 DNA reads as TGTGCCAGCCTCAGGGAGGGGGCGCTTGGTGAGCAGTACTTC. It is translated as CASLREGALGEQYF.

The V call is TRBV12-3 or TRBV12-4, the J call TRBJ1-4; tentatively, D is TRBD1 (6 bases). The CDR3 contains 14 residues. V lost 10 bases and J lost 3, with 15 bases in between. The CDR3 sequence is CATRGGVANEKLFF. CDR3 sequence (DNA): TGTGCCACGAGGGGGGGCGTCGCTAATGAAAAACTGTTTTTT.

This clonotype was seen more than once but under ten times. V and J are TRBV6-1 and TRBJ1-3, with a possible D match to TRBD1 (5 bases). CDR3 length equals 14 residues. Germline assignment: CDR1 MNHNS and CDR2 SASEGT. The V end lost 6 bases, the J end lost 8 bases, and 17 bases lay between the germline ends. CDR3 DNA: TGTGCCAGCAGGACGGGACCGGGGGGGGACACCATATATTTT. This gives the protein CASRTGPGGDTIYF.

Comment on this clonotype: This clone may be a read error of a much larger clone one base away. This rearrangement joins TRBV7-2 to TRBJ2-7; 10 bases fit TRBD2. Trimming cost V 1 base and J 3 bases; bases outside gene matches: 3. The CDR3 has 15 amino acids. The V gene's germline CDR1 is SGHTA and CDR2 FQGNSA. Written as DNA, the CDR3 is TGTGCCAGCAGCTTAGAGGGACTAGCGAACTACGAGCAGTACTTC. Translation: CASSLEGLANYEQYF.

This clonotype has just one count. In DNA form, the CDR3 reads TGTGCCAGCACCTACGGTCAACAGGGTCAGCCCCAGCATTTT. It encodes CASTYGQQGQPQHF. V usage is TRBV6-6 and J usage is TRBJ1-5, with D maybe TRBD1 (6 bases). CDR3 length: 14 residues. Germline CDR1 reads MNHNY; CDR2 reads SVGAGI (reference sequence). V gave up 7 bases and J gave up 6 bases, with 16 bases separating them.

This chain links TRBV7-9 with TRBJ2-5; possible D gene TRBD1, 6 bases. CDR1 and CDR2 (germline): SEHNR, FQNEAQ (reference sequence). Trimming removed 6 bases from V and 5 bases from J, with 16 bases in between. The CDR3 totals 14 residues. This chain's CDR3 is CASRNDRSLETQYF. DNA of the CDR3: TGTGCCAGCAGAAATGACAGGTCCCTGGAGACCCAGTACTTC.